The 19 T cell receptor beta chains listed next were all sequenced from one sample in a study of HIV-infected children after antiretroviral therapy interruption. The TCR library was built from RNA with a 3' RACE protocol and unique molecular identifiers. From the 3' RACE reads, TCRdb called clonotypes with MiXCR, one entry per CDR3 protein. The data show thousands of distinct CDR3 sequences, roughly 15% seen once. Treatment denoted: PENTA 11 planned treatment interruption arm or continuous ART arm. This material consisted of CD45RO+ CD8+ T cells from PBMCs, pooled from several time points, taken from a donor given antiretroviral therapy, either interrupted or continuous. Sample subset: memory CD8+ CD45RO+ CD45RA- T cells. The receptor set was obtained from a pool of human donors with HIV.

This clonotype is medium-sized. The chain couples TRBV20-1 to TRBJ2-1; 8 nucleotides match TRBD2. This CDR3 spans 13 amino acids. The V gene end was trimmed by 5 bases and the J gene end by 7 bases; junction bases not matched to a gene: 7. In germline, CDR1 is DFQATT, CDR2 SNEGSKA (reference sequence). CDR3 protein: CSAYERELNEQFF. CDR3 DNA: TGCAGTGCTTACGAGCGGGAGCTGAATGAGCAGTTCTTC.

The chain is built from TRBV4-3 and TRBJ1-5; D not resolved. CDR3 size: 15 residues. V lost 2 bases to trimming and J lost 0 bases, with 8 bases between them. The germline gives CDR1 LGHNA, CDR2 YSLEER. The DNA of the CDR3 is TGCGCCAGCAGCCAATTCATGAGTAGCAATCAGCCCCAGCATTTT. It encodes CASSQFMSSNQPQHF.

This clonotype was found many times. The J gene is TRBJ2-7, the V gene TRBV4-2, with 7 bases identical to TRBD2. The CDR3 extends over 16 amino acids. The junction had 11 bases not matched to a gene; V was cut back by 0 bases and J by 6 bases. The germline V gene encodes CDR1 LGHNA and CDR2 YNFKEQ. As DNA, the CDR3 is TGTGCCAGCAGCCAAGATTCAGCCGGGACTACCAGCGAGCAGTACTTC. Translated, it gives CASSQDSAGTTSEQYF.

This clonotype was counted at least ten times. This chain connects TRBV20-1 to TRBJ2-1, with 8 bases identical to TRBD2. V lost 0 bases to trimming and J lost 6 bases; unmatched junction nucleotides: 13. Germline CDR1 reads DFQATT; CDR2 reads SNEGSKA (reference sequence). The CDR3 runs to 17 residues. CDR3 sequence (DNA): TGCAGTGCTAGAGATCAATTAAGGGCGGGGGGATTCAATGAGCAGTTCTTC. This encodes CSARDQLRAGGFNEQFF.

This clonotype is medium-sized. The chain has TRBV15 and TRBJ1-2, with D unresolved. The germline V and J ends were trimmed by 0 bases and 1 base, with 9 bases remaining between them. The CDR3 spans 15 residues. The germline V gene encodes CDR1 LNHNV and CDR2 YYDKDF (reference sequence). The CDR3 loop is CATSRDLTDNYGYTF. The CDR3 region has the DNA TGTGCCACCAGCAGAGATTTGACGGATAACTATGGCTACACCTTC.

The CDR3 DNA follows: TGCAGTGCTAGAGCCCTGAGGGGGAGCGGGAGGAGCCTCACAGATACGCAGTATTTT. Translation gives CSARALRGSGRSLTDTQYF. The rearrangement links TRBV20-1 to TRBJ2-3; 9 bases map to TRBD2. The V segment lost 1 base and the J segment 2 bases; nucleotides outside the gene matches: 16. Germline assignment: CDR1 DFQATT and CDR2 SNEGSKA (reference sequence). CDR3 length equals 19 residues.

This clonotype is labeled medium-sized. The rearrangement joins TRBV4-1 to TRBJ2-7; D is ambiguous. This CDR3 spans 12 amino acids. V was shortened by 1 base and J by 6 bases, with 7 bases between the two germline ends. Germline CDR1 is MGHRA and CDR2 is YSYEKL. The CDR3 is CASSQGASEQYF. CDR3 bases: TGCGCCAGCAGCCAAGGGGCCTCCGAGCAGTACTTC.

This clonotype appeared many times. The DNA of the CDR3 is TGTGCCAGCAGTTTTTGGGAAGGGGTCACCGGGGAGCTGTTTTTT. Its translation is CASSFWEGVTGELFF. V gene TRBV12-3 or TRBV12-4 combines with J gene TRBJ2-2; D is perhaps TRBD1 (5 bases). The CDR3 covers 15 residues. Trimming cost V 3 bases and J 4 bases, with 12 bases left between them.

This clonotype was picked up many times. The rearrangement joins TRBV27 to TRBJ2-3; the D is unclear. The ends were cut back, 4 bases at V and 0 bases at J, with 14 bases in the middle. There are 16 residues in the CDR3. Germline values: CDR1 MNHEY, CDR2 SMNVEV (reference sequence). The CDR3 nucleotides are TGTGCCAGCAGTTCCCTAGGGTTCTCAAGCACAGATACGCAGTATTTT. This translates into CASSSLGFSSTDTQYF.

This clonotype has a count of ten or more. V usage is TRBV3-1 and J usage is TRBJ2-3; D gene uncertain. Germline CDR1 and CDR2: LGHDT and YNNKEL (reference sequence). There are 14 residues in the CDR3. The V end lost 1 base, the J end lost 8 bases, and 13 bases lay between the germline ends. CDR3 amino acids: CASSQVLALGTQYF. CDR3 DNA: TGTGCCAGCAGCCAAGTACTGGCTCTCGGTACGCAGTATTTT.

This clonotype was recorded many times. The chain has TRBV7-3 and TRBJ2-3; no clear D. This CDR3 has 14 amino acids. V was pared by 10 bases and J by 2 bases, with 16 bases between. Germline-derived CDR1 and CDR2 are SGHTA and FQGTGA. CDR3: CATKSGPTTDTQYF. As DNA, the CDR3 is TGTGCCACCAAATCAGGCCCTACCACAGATACGCAGTATTTT.

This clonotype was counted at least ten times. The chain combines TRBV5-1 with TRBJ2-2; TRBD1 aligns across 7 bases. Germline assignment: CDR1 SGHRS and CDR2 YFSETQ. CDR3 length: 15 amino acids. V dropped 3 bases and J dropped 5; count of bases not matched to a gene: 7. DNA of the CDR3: TGCGCCAGCAGCTACGAAACAGGGGCGACCGGGGAGCTGTTTTTT. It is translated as CASSYETGATGELFF.

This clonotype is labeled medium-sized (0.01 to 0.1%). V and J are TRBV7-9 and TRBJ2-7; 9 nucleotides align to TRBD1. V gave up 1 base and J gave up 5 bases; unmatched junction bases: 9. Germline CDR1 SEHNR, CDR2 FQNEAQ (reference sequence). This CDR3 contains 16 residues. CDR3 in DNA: TGTGCCAGCAGCTTAGTGGGGACAGGGTATGAGGACGAGCAGTACTTC. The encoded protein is CASSLVGTGYEDEQYF.

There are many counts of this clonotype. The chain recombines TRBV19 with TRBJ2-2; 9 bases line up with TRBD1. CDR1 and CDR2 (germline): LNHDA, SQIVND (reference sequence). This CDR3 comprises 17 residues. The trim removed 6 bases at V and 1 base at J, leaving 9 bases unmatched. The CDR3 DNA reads TGTGCCAGTAGCGACAACAGGGGGCGCGGGAACACCGGGGAGCTGTTTTTT. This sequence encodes CASSDNRGRGNTGELFF.

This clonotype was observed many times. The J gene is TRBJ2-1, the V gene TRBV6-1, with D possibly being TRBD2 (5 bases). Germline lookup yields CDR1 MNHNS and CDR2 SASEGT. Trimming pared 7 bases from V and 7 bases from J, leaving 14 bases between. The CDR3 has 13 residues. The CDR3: CASKNPRRNEQFF. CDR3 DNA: TGTGCCAGCAAGAACCCGCGGAGGAATGAGCAGTTCTTC.

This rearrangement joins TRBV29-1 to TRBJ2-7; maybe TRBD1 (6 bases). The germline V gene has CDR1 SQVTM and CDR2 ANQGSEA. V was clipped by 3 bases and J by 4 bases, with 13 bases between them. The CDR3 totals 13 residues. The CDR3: CSVEGRGSYEQYF. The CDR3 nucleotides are TGCAGCGTTGAGGGCAGGGGATCGTACGAGCAGTACTTC.

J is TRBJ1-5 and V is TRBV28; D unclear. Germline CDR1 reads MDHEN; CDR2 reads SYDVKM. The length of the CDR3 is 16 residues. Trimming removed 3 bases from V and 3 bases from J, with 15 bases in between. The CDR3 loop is CASSLGSGFDNQPQHF. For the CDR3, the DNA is TGTGCCAGCAGTTTGGGGTCGGGATTCGACAATCAGCCCCAGCATTTT.

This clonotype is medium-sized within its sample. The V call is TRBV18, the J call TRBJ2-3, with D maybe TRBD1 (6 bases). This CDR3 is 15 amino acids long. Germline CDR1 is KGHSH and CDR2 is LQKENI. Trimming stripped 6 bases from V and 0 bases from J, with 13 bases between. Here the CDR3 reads CASSLGGLSTDTQYF. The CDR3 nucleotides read TGTGCCAGCTCTCTTGGGGGCCTAAGCACAGATACGCAGTATTTT. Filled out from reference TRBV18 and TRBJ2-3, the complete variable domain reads NAGVMQNPRHLVRRRGQEARLRCSPMKGHSHVYWYRQLPEEGLKFMVYLQKENIIDESGMPKERFSAEFPKEGPSILRIQQVVRGDSAAYFCASSLGGLSTDTQYFGPGTRLTVL.

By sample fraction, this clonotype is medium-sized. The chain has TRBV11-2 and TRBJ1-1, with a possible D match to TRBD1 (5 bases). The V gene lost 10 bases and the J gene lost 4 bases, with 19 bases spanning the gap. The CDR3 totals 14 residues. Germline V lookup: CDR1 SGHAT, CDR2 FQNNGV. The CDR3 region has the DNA TGTGCCACCAGATCAGTCCGGGGGGGCACTGAAGCTTTCTTT. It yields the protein CATRSVRGGTEAFF.